Listed here are 30 T cell receptor beta chains from one sample, sequenced in a study of regulatory T cells in long-lasting Graves disease. Arm-PCR of CDR3 regions and iRepertoire HTBI primers were used to build TCR beta libraries. TCRdb reprocessed the multiplex PCR reads with MiXCR, giving one entry per CDR3 protein. The profile covers fewer than 650,000 distinct CDR3 sequences, with about 16% appearing a single time and more than 10% taken by the ten largest. Time point noted: newly diagnosed GD, antithyroid drugs for less than 3 months. PBMC-derived RNA was used for the TCR library. These data were also reused for a study on T cells in Graves' hyperthyroidism and ophthalmopathy.

Source: peripheral blood mononuclear cells (PBMCs), taken at new diagnosis, from a patient treated with antithyroid drugs. The receptors here all came from a man between 18 and 29 years old with Graves disease.

In its sample, this clonotype was seen many times. The chain has TRBV28 and TRBJ2-3; 8 bases align to TRBD2. The length of the CDR3 is 16 residues. Germline loops: CDR1 MDHEN, CDR2 SYDVKM. With 5 bases clipped from V and 1 base from J, the junction kept 8 bases outside the gene matches. The CDR3 loop is CASSPTAAGGTDTQYF. The DNA for the CDR3 is TGTGCCAGCAGTCCCACGGCAGCGGGAGGCACAGATACGCAGTATTTT.

This clonotype was counted between two and nine times. Written as DNA, the CDR3 is TGTGCCACCAGTGATTTCAGCCCCCTTGGGGCCAACGTCCTGACTTTC. This codes for CATSDFSPLGANVLTF. V and J are TRBV24-1 and TRBJ2-6; D gene ambiguous. The V and J ends lost 1 base and 3 bases respectively, with 9 bases between them. The CDR3 runs 16 residues. CDR1 and CDR2 from the germline V gene are KGHDR and SFDVKD.

Comments on this clonotype: Germline and junction disagree at one end, which may indicate a read error. The chain uses TRBV18 and TRBJ1-2, with D unresolved. The CDR3 loop spans 14 amino acids. Per germline, CDR1 KGHSH and CDR2 LQKENI. CDR3 residues: CASSPPAPIYVYTF. In nucleotides, the CDR3 is TGTGCCAGCTCACCACCGGCCCCCATCTATGTCTACACCTTC.

Only a few counts were recorded for this clonotype. The rearrangement joins TRBV7-2 to TRBJ2-1; 10 positions agree with TRBD1. V lost 9 bases, J lost 3 bases, and 17 bases stayed unmatched. The CDR3 runs 18 residues. From germline, CDR1 is SGHTA and CDR2 FQGNSA. In nucleotides, the CDR3 is TGTGCCAGTTCCTTGGGACAGGGGACATCCGCTCTCTACAATGAGCAGTTCTTC. It is translated as CASSLGQGTSALYNEQFF. The whole variable domain, remainder taken from reference TRBV7-2 and TRBJ2-1, is GAGVSQSPSNKVTEKGKDVELRCDPISGHTALYWYRQSLGQGLEFLIYFQGNSAPDKSGLPSDRFSAERTGGSVSTLTIQRTQQEDSAVYLCASSLGQGTSALYNEQFFGPGTRLTVL.

This clonotype was seen at least ten times. The V and J genes are TRBV5-1 and TRBJ2-3, with 9 nucleotides matching TRBD2. The V gene end was trimmed by 0 bases and the J gene end by 2 bases; junction bases not matched to a gene: 4. The germline V gene has CDR1 SGHRS and CDR2 YFSETQ. The CDR3 is 16 amino acids. CDR3 bases: TGCGCCAGCAGCTTGGGACTAGCGGATAACACAGATACGCAGTATTTT. It translates to CASSLGLADNTDTQYF.

This clonotype was detected ten times or more. The gene calls are TRBV28 and TRBJ2-3, with 15 positions matching TRBD2. The CDR3 is 15 residues long. Germline CDR1 MDHEN, CDR2 SYDVKM. With V trimmed by 6 bases and J by 6 bases, 4 bases remained unmatched. Here the CDR3 reads CASSRTSGRVDTQYF. Written as DNA, the CDR3 is TGTGCCAGCAGCCGGACTAGCGGGAGGGTTGATACGCAGTATTTT.

The sample holds a few counts of this clonotype. This may be a read error, as it is one base from a much larger clone. The genes are TRBV2 and TRBJ2-1; 10 bases line up with TRBD2. There are 12 residues in the CDR3. Germline CDR1 is SNHLY and CDR2 is FYNNEI. The CDR3 DNA reads as TGTGCCAGCAAGAGATTGGGACTAGCGCCGTGCTTC. Translated, it gives CASKRLGLAPCF.

The gene calls are TRBV4-1 and TRBJ1-2, with D unclear. The CDR3 sequence is 12 residues long. Between the trimmed V and J ends, which lost 0 bases and 4 bases, there was a span of 3 bases. Looked up from germline, CDR1 is MGHRA and CDR2 is YSYEKL. The CDR3 protein is CASSQEFYGYTF. CDR3 DNA: TGCGCCAGCAGCCAAGAGTTCTATGGCTACACCTTC.

V and J are TRBV9 and TRBJ2-1; 7 nucleotides agree with TRBD1. Germline CDR1 SGDLS, CDR2 YYNGEE. The V gene end was trimmed by 2 bases and the J gene end by 5 bases; junction bases not matched to a gene: 7. This CDR3 has 15 amino acids. The CDR3 is CASSVTDRTDNEQFF. The CDR3 nucleotides are TGTGCCAGCAGCGTTACGGACAGGACGGACAATGAGCAGTTCTTC.

There are many counts of this clonotype. This chain uses TRBV30 with TRBJ2-6; D gene unclear. The V gene's germline CDR1 is GTSNPN and CDR2 SVGIG (reference sequence). With 2 bases removed from V and 1 base from J, the gap between germline ends came to 6 bases. The CDR3 length is 14 residues. The CDR3 is CAWSLGSGANVLTF. Here the CDR3 DNA reads TGTGCCTGGAGTCTGGGATCTGGGGCCAACGTCCTGACTTTC.

This clonotype occurred many times. The chain uses TRBV20-1 and TRBJ2-3, with TRBD1 matching over 11 bases. Germline CDR1 is DFQATT and CDR2 is SNEGSKA (reference sequence). Germline trimming cut 5 bases from V and 6 bases from J; bases unmatched to any gene: 7. CDR3 length: 14 amino acids. The CDR3 sequence: CSAGRTGGFDTQYF. The CDR3 DNA reads TGCAGTGCTGGGAGGACAGGGGGCTTCGATACGCAGTATTTT.

This clonotype was found many times. This sequence joins TRBV2 and TRBJ2-3; weak D call: TRBD2 (6 bases). The germline CDR1 and CDR2 sequences are SNHLY and FYNNEI. Deletions cut 7 bases from V and 1 base from J, with 12 bases between. CDR3 length: 14 residues. The CDR3 loop is CASKEGVGTDTQYF. The CDR3 DNA sequence: TGTGCCAGCAAGGAGGGAGTAGGCACAGATACGCAGTATTTT.

In this sample, this clonotype turned up many times. The V gene is TRBV3-1, the J gene TRBJ2-5, with 7 bases lining up with TRBD2. Germline CDR1 and CDR2: LGHDT and YNNKEL (reference sequence). This CDR3 contains 17 residues. With 3 bases clipped from V and 4 bases from J, the junction kept 14 bases outside the gene matches. CDR3 nucleotide sequence: TGTGCCAGCAGCCAGGGGGTGCCCAGCGGGATAGGAGAGACCCAGTACTTC. Protein product: CASSQGVPSGIGETQYF.

Ten or more counts support this clonotype. The rearrangement joins TRBV27 to TRBJ2-6, with D perhaps matching TRBD1 (6 bases). Trimming removed 5 bases from V and 0 bases from J, with 11 bases in between. The V gene's germline CDR1 is MNHEY and CDR2 SMNVEV (reference sequence). This CDR3 comprises 16 residues. The CDR3 coding sequence is TGTGCCAGCAGTCCCTGGACAGACTCTGGGGCCAACGTCCTGACTTTC. It is translated as CASSPWTDSGANVLTF.

This clonotype was picked up many times. The chain combines TRBV29-1 with TRBJ1-2, with 9 bases aligning to TRBD1. There are 15 residues in the CDR3. V lost 0 bases, J lost 2 bases, and 4 bases stayed unmatched. Germline V CDR1 and CDR2: SQVTM, ANQGSEA. CDR3: CSVEEMTGGNYGYTF. The CDR3 region has the DNA TGCAGCGTTGAAGAGATGACAGGGGGGAACTATGGCTACACCTTC.

As to this clonotype: Germline is not matched at one junction end, which may reflect a read error. This rearrangement joins TRBV28 to TRBJ2-2, with 11 bases aligning to TRBD2. Germline V lookup: CDR1 MDHEN, CDR2 SYDVKM. This CDR3 is 17 amino acids long. This chain's CDR3 is CASSLYVSGRATGELFF. CDR3 DNA: TGTGCCAGCAGTTTATATGTTAGCGGGAGGGCCACCGGGGAGCTGTTCTTT. The entire variable domain, with the rest obtained from reference TRBV28 and TRBJ2-2, is as follows: DVKVTQSSRYLVKRTGEKVFLECVQDMDHENMFWYRQDPGLGLRLIYFSYDVKMKEKGDIPEGYSVSREKKERFSLILESASTNQTSMYLCASSLYVSGRATGELFFGEGSRLTVL.

This clonotype was counted many times. In nucleotides, the CDR3 is TGTGCCAGCAGCCCCACAGGGTCGAGACTAGCGGGAGGGGCGGATACGCAGTATTTT. Translated: CASSPTGSRLAGGADTQYF. This chain connects TRBV13 to TRBJ2-3; TRBD2 matches 14 bases. With V trimmed by 5 bases and J by 6 bases, 16 bases remained unmatched. Germline V gives CDR1 PRHDT, CDR2 FYEKMQ (reference sequence). The CDR3 sequence is 19 residues long.

V usage is TRBV12-3 or TRBV12-4 and J usage is TRBJ2-7, with D tentatively TRBD1 (5 bases). Trimming removed 11 bases at V and 3 bases at J, with 20 bases between. This CDR3 contains 14 residues. The CDR3 protein is CAGTSAGPFYEQYF. CDR3 coding DNA: TGTGCCGGCACCAGCGCAGGGCCCTTCTACGAGCAGTACTTC.

This clonotype appeared many times. The chain is built from TRBV18 and TRBJ1-1, with 7 bases aligning to TRBD1. The V gene's germline CDR1 is KGHSH and CDR2 LQKENI. The CDR3 consists of 14 residues. V trimming: 4 bases; J trimming: 6 bases; junction bases outside the gene matches: 8. The CDR3 spells CASSLSTGSPEAFF. In DNA, the CDR3 is TGTGCCAGCTCACTATCGACAGGGTCCCCTGAAGCTTTCTTT.

V and J are TRBV24-1 and TRBJ1-3; 7 nucleotides line up with TRBD1. Trimming cost V 6 bases and J 2 bases; bases outside gene matches: 9. The CDR3 is 16 amino acids. Germline V CDR1 and CDR2: KGHDR, SFDVKD. The chain's CDR3 is CATSYKGQWTGNTIYF. The CDR3 coding sequence is TGTGCCACCAGTTACAAGGGACAGTGGACTGGAAACACCATATATTTT.

The J gene is TRBJ2-7, the V gene TRBV6-5; 7 positions agree with TRBD2. CDR1 is MNHEY, CDR2 SVGAGI, per germline. CDR3 size: 12 residues. Germline trimming cut 4 bases from V and 11 bases from J; bases unmatched to any gene: 8. The CDR3 region has the DNA TGTGCCAGCAGTTCCTTCAGCGGGACGAAGTACTTC. Translated: CASSSFSGTKYF.

The gene calls are TRBV6-5 and TRBJ2-3; 10 positions match TRBD2. The CDR3 is made up of 17 amino acids. Germline V gives CDR1 MNHEY, CDR2 SVGAGI. V lost 2 bases, J lost 1 base, and 6 bases stayed unmatched. The CDR3 DNA is TGTGCCAGCAGTTACCTCCCTAGCGGGAGCGGCACAGATACGCAGTATTTT. It translates to CASSYLPSGSGTDTQYF.

The chain uses TRBV19 and TRBJ2-7, with D perhaps TRBD1 or TRBD2 (5 bases each). In germline, CDR1 is LNHDA, CDR2 SQIVND (reference sequence). CDR3 size: 18 residues. The V end was cut by 0 bases, the J end by 4 bases, with 22 bases between. CDR3 region: CASSIDALPTGRSYEQYF. The CDR3 nucleotides read TGTGCCAGTAGTATAGATGCCCTCCCCACGGGGCGAAGTTACGAGCAGTACTTC. The whole variable domain, remainder taken from reference TRBV19 and TRBJ2-7, is DGGITQSPKYLFRKEGQNVTLSCEQNLNHDAMYWYRQDPGQGLRLIYYSQIVNDFQKGDIAEGYSVSREKKESFPLTVTSAQKNPTAFYLCASSIDALPTGRSYEQYFGPGTRLTVT.

This clonotype occurred a few times. The chain carries TRBV4-1 and TRBJ2-1, with a weak D call TRBD1 (5 bases). The length of the CDR3 is 17 residues. CDR1 is MGHRA, CDR2 YSYEKL, per germline. V lost 3 bases and J 0 bases, leaving 15 bases between the germline ends. The CDR3 loop is CASSHSIAGISYNEQFF. Here the CDR3 DNA reads TGCGCCAGCAGCCATTCCATTGCAGGGATCTCCTACAATGAGCAGTTCTTC.

This clonotype was detected many times. CDR3 residues: CASSYSEGVGSPLHF. CDR3 sequence (DNA): TGTGCCAGCAGTTACTCTGAGGGAGTCGGGTCACCCCTCCACTTT. The chain joins TRBV6-5 to TRBJ1-6; D is unresolved. Germline V gives CDR1 MNHEY, CDR2 SVGAGI. The V end was cut by 0 bases, the J end by 10 bases, with 13 bases between. This CDR3 spans 15 amino acids.

The V and J genes are TRBV3-1 and TRBJ2-2, with 12 bases matching TRBD2. The CDR3 is 17 residues long. Unmatched junction bases numbered 8, after V lost 4 bases and J lost 5 bases. Per the germline V gene, CDR1 is LGHDT and CDR2 is YNNKEL (reference sequence). Here the CDR3 DNA reads TGTGCCAGCAGCCGTCCGCCGACTAGCGGGAGTACCGGGGAGCTGTTTTTT. It is translated as CASSRPPTSGSTGELFF. Using reference TRBV3-1 and TRBJ2-2 for the parts outside the CDR3, the full variable domain is DTAVSQTPKYLVTQMGNDKSIKCEQNLGHDTMYWYKQDSKKFLKIMFSYNNKELIINETVPNRFSPKSPDKAHLNLHINSLELGDSAVYFCASSRPPTSGSTGELFFGEGSRLTVL.

The chain links TRBV6-1 to TRBJ2-1; TRBD2 aligns across 10 bases. CDR1 is MNHNS and CDR2 is SASEGT in the germline V gene. J was trimmed by 5 bases and V by 6 bases; bases with no gene match: 10. This CDR3 has 16 amino acids. The DNA of the CDR3 is TGTGCCAGCAGGTCCCTACTAGCGGGGAGTAACAATGAGCAGTTCTTC. This gives the protein CASRSLLAGSNNEQFF.

The rearrangement uses TRBV9 and TRBJ1-4; TRBD1 matches 8 bases. The CDR3 has 15 amino acids. Germline V gives CDR1 SGDLS, CDR2 YYNGEE. With 0 bases clipped from V and 7 bases from J, the junction kept 5 bases outside the gene matches. The CDR3 sequence: CASSVGTGSGEKLFF. CDR3 nucleotide sequence: TGTGCCAGCAGCGTAGGGACAGGGTCGGGTGAAAAACTGTTTTTT.

The chain carries TRBV11-2 and TRBJ1-4, with TRBD1 matching over 7 bases. CDR3 length equals 15 residues. Losses at the gene ends were 7 bases for V and 0 bases for J; bases not matched to a gene: 5. Per the germline V gene, CDR1 is SGHAT and CDR2 is FQNNGV. The CDR3, as DNA: TGTGCCAGCACCCACAGGGGTCCAACTAATGAAAAACTGTTTTTT. This encodes CASTHRGPTNEKLFF.

In the case of this clonotype: A much larger clone is a single base away; this may be a read error. The chain employs TRBV7-9 and TRBJ2-1; the D gene could be TRBD1 or TRBD2 (6 bases each). The end of the DNA is better explained by TRBJ2-7, so the J call may be wrong. The CDR3 is 15 amino acids. CDR1 is SEHNR, CDR2 FQNEAQ, per germline (reference sequence). The CDR3 protein is CASSLGGGRGTEQYF. CDR3 in DNA: TGTGCCAGCAGCTTAGGGGGCGGTAGGGGGACTGAGCAGTACTTC.